A selection of T cell receptor beta chains follows, all from one sample in a study of T cell changes during pregnancy in multiple sclerosis. Sequenced by immunoSEQ multiplex PCR; TCRdb stores in-frame clones only, minus some. This table has approximately 50,000 clones, about 89% appearing once. The specimen was CD8+ T cells from peripheral blood mononuclear cells, collected after pregnancy. All receptors come from a female donor with multiple sclerosis, enrolled in a pregnancy study. Each CDR3 is given with its conserved first and last residue. Each record gives: V gene, D gene, J gene, clone size, CDR3 DNA, CDR3 protein. A D gene is named only where the DNA matches it firmly. Not every row has a clone size; where given, it reads once, few, many or a size class.

>TRBV19|NA|TRBJ1-2|NA
TGTGCCAGTAGTGCTGGGGGCGGCTATGGCTACACCTTC
CASSAGGGYGYTF
>TRBV11-2|NA|TRBJ2-2|once
TGTGCCAGCAGCTTAGTAGTCGGGGAGCTGTTTTTT
CASSLVVGELFF
>TRBV7-9|TRBD1|TRBJ1-6|once
TGTGCCAGCAGCTTAGAGTTTCAGGGGGCGAATTCACCCCTCCACTTT
CASSLEFQGANSPLHF
>TRBV10-3|NA|TRBJ1-2|NA
TGTGCCATCAGTGACGGGGCTAACTATGGCTACACCTTC
CAISDGANYGYTF
>TRBV9|TRBD2|TRBJ2-7|NA
TGTGCCAGCAGCGTAGGTAGCGGGGGGTTGAGAGAGCAGTACTTC
CASSVGSGGLREQYF
>TRBV15|NA|TRBJ2-6|NA
TGTGCCACCAGCAGAGATAGCCCCCGGGGGTGGTTATCTGGGGCCAACGTCCTGACTTTC
CATSRDSPRGWLSGANVLTF
>TRBV27|NA|TRBJ1-1|NA
TGTGCCAGCAGTTTAGGTGGCGGGTACACTGAAGCTTTCTTT
CASSLGGGYTEAFF
>TRBV14|NA|TRBJ1-1|once
TGTGCCAGCAGCCTAATCGGGTCAGCCGGGGAAGCTTTCTTT
CASSLIGSAGEAFF
>TRBV6-4|TRBD2|TRBJ2-3|NA
TGTGTCAGCAGCGGACTAGCGGGGGGCGCAGATACGCAGTATTTT
CVSSGLAGGADTQYF
>TRBV6-1|NA|TRBJ1-4|NA
TGTGCCAGCAGTGAATCCAGGGCTAATGAAAAACTGTTTTTT
CASSESRANEKLFF
>TRBV6-1|NA|TRBJ2-1|NA
TGTGCCAGCAGTGAAGCATCTTCAACGGCCTACAATGAGCAGTTCTTC
CASSEASSTAYNEQFF
>TRBV19|TRBD1|TRBJ1-5|NA
TGTGCCAGTGGCGCTTATACAGGGGACAATCAGCCCCAGCATTTT
CASGAYTGDNQPQHF
>TRBV6-5|TRBD1|TRBJ1-1|NA
TGTGCCAGCAGTCCACAGGGGGGGGCGACTGAAGCTTTCTTT
CASSPQGGATEAFF
>TRBV2|NA|TRBJ2-7|NA
TGTGCCAGCACCGTGAACACCGCCTACGAGCAGTACTTC
CASTVNTAYEQYF
>TRBV2|NA|TRBJ1-2|once
TGTGCCAGGGCCGGGGGGGCTAGCTATGGCTACACCTTC
CARAGGASYGYTF
>TRBV7-3|NA|TRBJ2-6|once
TGTGCCAGCAGTCCAACAGGGTTCGGGGCCAACGTCCTGACTTTC
CASSPTGFGANVLTF
>TRBV5-1|NA|TRBJ2-7|once
TGCGCCAGCAGCGAATTCCAGACTTACGAGCAGTACTTC
CASSEFQTYEQYF
>TRBV6-5|TRBD1|TRBJ1-1|NA
TGTGCCAGCAACGGACAGGGGCGGAACACTGAAGCTTTCTTT
CASNGQGRNTEAFF
>TRBV19|NA|TRBJ1-2|NA
TGTGCCAGTAGCGATGACAGGTATTATGGCTACACCTTC
CASSDDRYYGYTF
>TRBV10-1|NA|TRBJ1-1|NA
TGCGCCAGCAGCCCCGAGAGGGAGGTGAACACTGAAGCTTTCTTT
CASSPEREVNTEAFF
>TRBV7-6|TRBD1|TRBJ2-5|NA
TGTGCCAGCAGCCTCCGGGACAGGGGTCCATGGGGCCAAGAGACCCAGTACTTC
CASSLRDRGPWGQETQYF
>TRBV14|NA|TRBJ1-1|NA
TGTGCCAGCAGCCAAGATATATCAAGGGAGCGGACTTTCTTT
CASSQDISRERTFF
>TRBV5-1|NA|TRBJ2-1|once
TGCGCCAGCAGCTTGGCACAATTTGAGCAGTTCTTC
CASSLAQFEQFF